Included here is one T cell receptor (beta chain) sequence, with context. Its antigen remains unidentified. The sample comes from a study of T cell responses to AZD1222 COVID-19 vaccine. Overall study results and limits: Unmutated variant regions are reportedly targeted by nearly half of spike-specific TCRs.

The V gene lost 2 bases and the J gene lost 6 bases, with 13 bases spanning the gap. Per the germline V gene, CDR1 is SGHDN and CDR2 is FVKESK. The CDR3 runs to 14 residues. This table comes from immunoSEQ multiplex PCR, and its TCRdb copy is limited to in-frame clones, with some not included. The sample carries about 160,000 clones, less than 95% recorded once. This receptor was identified in an adult in good health. The sample was peripheral blood, taken on day 0 of AZD1222 vaccination. The gene calls are TRBV14 and TRBJ1-2; D may be TRBD1 (6 bases). The CDR3 loop is CASSQWQGFDGYTF. CDR3 in DNA: TGTGCCAGCAGCCAATGGCAGGGGTTCGATGGCTACACCTTC.